A single sample gave rise to the 16 T cell receptor beta chains below, sequenced in a study of OX40 agonist ivuxolimab in advanced cancers. TCRdb's table, derived via immunoSEQ multiplex PCR, lists solely in-frame clones and lacks some. The table records approximately 82,000 clones, approximately 86% of them present only once. Specimen: CD4+ or CD8+ T cells sorted from blood, collected in a trial of the OX40 agonist ivuxolimab. Receptors originate from an adult with an advanced solid tumor such as melanoma, head and neck, liver or kidney cancer.

The CDR3 region is CASTSGTSNTDTQYF. CDR3 coding DNA: TGTGCCAGCACCTCTGGGACCTCTAACACAGATACGCAGTATTTT. The chain joins TRBV7-9 to TRBJ2-3; the D gene could be TRBD1 or TRBD2 (5 bases each). The CDR3 spans 15 residues. CDR1 SEHNR and CDR2 FQNEAQ come from the germline V gene (reference sequence). V gave up 7 bases and J gave up 2 bases, with 16 bases separating them.

The chain joins TRBV18 to TRBJ1-5; tentative D call: TRBD1 (5 bases). The CDR3 covers 14 residues. V was shortened by 5 bases and J by 6 bases, with 14 bases between the two germline ends. The germline V gene has CDR1 KGHSH and CDR2 LQKENI. The CDR3 DNA is TGTGCCAGCTCATCCGGGACGAGACTTCAGCCCCAGCATTTT. It yields the protein CASSSGTRLQPQHF.

V usage is TRBV28 and J usage is TRBJ2-4; D remains ambiguous. CDR1 MDHEN and CDR2 SYDVKM come from the germline V gene. This CDR3 comprises 15 residues. V lost 4 bases, J lost 0 bases, and 10 bases lay in between. DNA of the CDR3: TGTGCCAGCAGTTACCCCAACAGAGCCAAAAACATTCAGTACTTC. It is translated as CASSYPNRAKNIQYF.

The chain uses TRBV7-2 and TRBJ1-1; perhaps TRBD1 as D (5 bases). CDR1 and CDR2 from the germline V gene are SGHTA and FQGNSA. Trimming took off 1 base at V and 5 bases at J, with 11 bases between the two ends. The length of the CDR3 is 14 residues. Here the CDR3 DNA reads TGTGCCAGCAGCTTAGAAGGGGCCTGGACTGAAGCTTTCTTT. Residues: CASSLEGAWTEAFF. Filled out from reference TRBV7-2 and TRBJ1-1, the complete variable domain reads GAGVSQSPSNKVTEKGKDVELRCDPISGHTALYWYRQSLGQGLEFLIYFQGNSAPDKSGLPSDRFSAERTGGSVSTLTIQRTQQEDSAVYLCASSLEGAWTEAFFGQGTRLTVV.

The chain's CDR3 is CAWSEEGRDREQFF. CDR3 DNA: TGTGCCTGGAGTGAGGAAGGTAGGGACAGGGAGCAGTTCTTC. This rearrangement joins TRBV30 to TRBJ2-1, with 8 bases aligning to TRBD1. The CDR3 has 14 residues. Germline loops: CDR1 GTSNPN, CDR2 SVGIG (reference sequence). Unmatched junction bases numbered 9, after V lost 1 base and J lost 10 bases.

This chain links TRBV27 with TRBJ1-1; the D gene is possibly TRBD1 (6 bases). The CDR3 consists of 15 residues. Trimming took off 5 bases at V and 2 bases at J, with 15 bases between the two ends. The V gene's germline CDR1 is MNHEY and CDR2 SMNVEV (reference sequence). CDR3 residues: CASSLITGQNTEAFF. CDR3 DNA: TGTGCCAGCAGTCTGATTACGGGACAAAACACTGAAGCTTTCTTT.

This chain connects TRBV7-3 to TRBJ1-2, with D tentatively TRBD1 (6 bases). Trimming stripped 5 bases from V and 2 bases from J, with 21 bases between. This CDR3 has 17 residues. Germline-derived CDR1 and CDR2 are SGHTA and FQGTGA. Here the CDR3 reads CASSARDKGGLNYGYTF. The CDR3 DNA is TGTGCCAGCAGCGCAAGGGACAAAGGGGGACTAAACTATGGCTACACCTTC.

This sequence joins TRBV12-5 and TRBJ2-5; TRBD2 agrees at 7 bases. CDR1 and CDR2 (germline): LGHNT, FRNRAP. This CDR3 spans 13 amino acids. Trimming took 6 bases from V and 7 from J; bases not matched to a gene: 8. CDR3 DNA sequence: TGTGCTAGTGGGGGGGGGACCTCCAGGACCCAGTACTTC. It codes for CASGGGTSRTQYF. Based on the CDR3 plus reference TRBV12-5 and TRBJ2-5, the full variable domain is DARVTQTPRHKVTEMGQEVTMRCQPILGHNTVFWYRQTMMQGLELLAYFRNRAPLDDSGMPKDRFSAEMPDATLATLKIQPSEPRDSAVYFCASGGGTSRTQYFGPGTRLLVL.

In regard to this clone: Its ends do not fully match the called genes, so a read error is possible. The rearrangement uses TRBV10-3 and TRBJ2-5; 13 positions match TRBD2. The CDR3 has 16 residues. Looked up from germline, CDR1 is ENHRY and CDR2 is SYGVKD. The CDR3 DNA is TGTGCCATCAGTGAAACAAGTCTGGGGACTAGCGGGGCGGGAGACTTC. Its protein product is CAISETSLGTSGAGDF.

This clone was recorded only once. The V call is TRBV28, the J call TRBJ2-2; the match to TRBD2 covers 10 bases. V lost 5 bases to trimming and J lost 5 bases; unmatched junction nucleotides: 5. In germline, CDR1 is MDHEN, CDR2 SYDVKM. The CDR3 runs 15 residues. CDR3 sequence: CASSQAGGLTGELFF. The DNA of the CDR3 is TGTGCCAGCAGTCAAGCGGGAGGGCTGACCGGGGAGCTGTTTTTT.

The chain couples TRBV4-1 to TRBJ2-4, with a weak D call TRBD1 (6 bases). This CDR3 is built from 16 residues. Trimming took 3 bases from V and 6 from J, leaving 18 bases between them. Germline CDR1 reads MGHRA; CDR2 reads YSYEKL. The CDR3 reads CASSQATQGRGNIQYF. CDR3 nucleotide sequence: TGCGCCAGCAGCCAGGCCACACAGGGAAGGGGAAACATTCAGTACTTC.

The rearrangement uses TRBV10-3 and TRBJ2-7; D is possibly TRBD2 (5 bases). This CDR3 is built from 13 residues. The ends were cut back, 10 bases at V and 3 bases at J, with 16 bases in the middle. In germline, CDR1 is ENHRY, CDR2 SYGVKD. CDR3 DNA sequence: TGTGCCACCTCGGCGGGCGGGTTCTACGAGCAGTACTTC. Translated: CATSAGGFYEQYF.

The genes are TRBV28 and TRBJ2-7, with a possible D match to TRBD1 (8 bases). CDR3 length equals 15 residues. Germline V gives CDR1 MDHEN, CDR2 SYDVKM. V lost 5 bases to trimming and J lost 1 base, with 15 bases between them. The CDR3 DNA follows: TGTGCCAGCAGTCCACACAGGGGGGGTTCCTACGAGCAGTACTTC. Translated: CASSPHRGGSYEQYF. The whole variable domain, filled in from reference TRBV28 and TRBJ2-7, reads DVKVTQSSRYLVKRTGEKVFLECVQDMDHENMFWYRQDPGLGLRLIYFSYDVKMKEKGDIPEGYSVSREKKERFSLILESASTNQTSMYLCASSPHRGGSYEQYFGPGTRLTVT.

The V gene is TRBV19, the J gene TRBJ2-1; D remains ambiguous. The CDR3 consists of 17 residues. V was shortened by 7 bases and J by 0 bases, with 19 bases between the two germline ends. Looked up from germline, CDR1 is LNHDA and CDR2 is SQIVND (reference sequence). The CDR3 DNA reads TGTGCCAGTACTTCGATTAGGGTTGAGAGCTCCTACAATGAGCAGTTCTTC. Encoded protein: CASTSIRVESSYNEQFF.

The chain has TRBV7-2 and TRBJ2-3; TRBD2 matches at 10 bases. The V gene's germline CDR1 is SGHTA and CDR2 FQGNSA. This CDR3 comprises 14 residues. V gave up 4 bases and J gave up 9 bases; unmatched junction bases: 7. DNA of the CDR3: TGTGCCAGCAGCTCGTTAGCGGGAGGAGGGACGCAGTATTTT. It yields the protein CASSSLAGGGTQYF.

The J gene is TRBJ1-5, the V gene TRBV6-1; the D gene is possibly TRBD1 (6 bases). The CDR3 extends over 14 amino acids. Trimming cost V 7 bases and J 2 bases, with 12 bases left between them. Germline CDR1 MNHNS, CDR2 SASEGT. The CDR3 DNA sequence: TGTGCCAGCACTATGGGACAAGGCAATCAGCCCCAGCATTTT. It codes for CASTMGQGNQPQHF.